The 30 T cell receptor beta chains listed next were all sequenced from one sample in a study of patients and donors after allogeneic stem cell transplantation. TCRdb re-called the RT-PCR reads with MiXCR, one entry per CDR3 protein. This sample has 84,000 or so distinct CDR3 sequences; around 48% occur once, and the top ten carry about 58%. Sequenced material: blood, either unsorted or a sorted T cell fraction (not recorded which). The receptor set was obtained from a human donor who was either an allogeneic HSCT recipient or a stem cell or donor lymphocyte infusion donor (not recorded which). It is not recorded whose cells these are; they may come from a transplant donor.

The chain uses TRBV4-1 and TRBJ1-5, with unresolved D. Trimming took off 1 base at V and 3 bases at J, with 10 bases between the two ends. The CDR3 covers 15 residues. From germline, CDR1 is MGHRA and CDR2 YSYEKL. The CDR3 loop is CASSQVGQANQPQHF. For the CDR3, the DNA is TGCGCCAGCAGCCAAGTTGGGCAGGCCAATCAGCCCCAGCATTTT.

This clonotype appeared a few times. This chain connects TRBV4-3 to TRBJ1-6; D unclear. Trimming left V 0 bases short and J 7 bases short, with 7 bases between. The V gene's germline CDR1 is LGHNA and CDR2 YSLEER. The CDR3 contains 14 residues. The CDR3 DNA is TGCGCCAGCAGCCAAGATCTCGGGAATTCACCCCTCCACTTT. This gives the protein CASSQDLGNSPLHF.

The V call is TRBV29-1, the J call TRBJ1-1; D call uncertain. Germline values: CDR1 SQVTM, CDR2 ANQGSEA. There are 13 residues in the CDR3. The V gene lost 3 bases and the J gene lost 3 bases, with 11 bases spanning the gap. CDR3 nucleotides: TGCAGCGTTGATAGAGGGATTGACACTGAAGCTTTCTTT. Its protein product is CSVDRGIDTEAFF. The variable domain in full, with the rest retrieved from reference TRBV29-1 and TRBJ1-1, is SAVISQKPSRDICQRGTSLTIQCQVDSQVTMMFWYRQQPGQSLTLIATANQGSEATYESGFVIDKFPISRPNLTFSTLTVSNMSPEDSSIYLCSVDRGIDTEAFFGQGTRLTVV.

This clonotype was counted only a few times. This chain uses TRBV5-4 with TRBJ1-4, with D possibly TRBD1 on 6 matching bases. V was pared by 0 bases and J by 8 bases, with 11 bases between. The CDR3 has 14 amino acids. Germline CDR1 SGHNT, CDR2 YYREEE (reference sequence). CDR3 amino acids: CASSLDGGREKLFF. CDR3 nucleotide sequence: TGTGCCAGCAGCTTGGACGGGGGCAGAGAAAAACTGTTTTTT.

The chain employs TRBV20-1 and TRBJ1-1, with a weak D call TRBD1 (5 bases). There are 17 residues in the CDR3. V was cut by 0 bases and J by 3 bases, with 20 bases left in between. Looked up from germline, CDR1 is DFQATT and CDR2 is SNEGSKA (reference sequence). The CDR3 region is CSAREQDTKIRDTEAFF. CDR3 nucleotides: TGCAGTGCTAGAGAACAGGACACCAAAATAAGGGACACTGAAGCTTTCTTT.

This clonotype was seen a few times. This chain links TRBV28 with TRBJ1-3; D is possibly TRBD1 (5 bases). The V end lost 3 bases, the J end lost 4 bases, and 10 bases lay between the germline ends. The CDR3 loop spans 14 amino acids. Germline lookup yields CDR1 MDHEN and CDR2 SYDVKM. The CDR3 loop is CASSLVRQGNTIYF. The CDR3 nucleotides are TGTGCCAGCAGTTTGGTGCGACAGGGAAACACCATATATTTT.

For the CDR3, the DNA is TGCAGTGCTAGACAGGGTCAAAACTCCCATCAGCCCCAGCATTTT. Translation gives CSARQGQNSHQPQHF. V usage is TRBV20-1 and J usage is TRBJ1-5, with a possible D match to TRBD1 (5 bases). CDR1 is DFQATT, CDR2 SNEGSKA, per germline (reference sequence). The CDR3 loop spans 15 amino acids. The germline V and J ends were trimmed by 2 bases and 5 bases, with 16 bases remaining between them.

The rearrangement links TRBV20-1 to TRBJ2-7; TRBD2 matches at 7 bases. Germline V lookup: CDR1 DFQATT, CDR2 SNEGSKA (reference sequence). V was pared by 4 bases and J by 3 bases, with 12 bases of the junction left unmatched. CDR3 length: 15 amino acids. The CDR3 loop reads CSAIWERGSFYEQYF. The CDR3 coding sequence is TGCAGTGCTATCTGGGAGCGGGGATCCTTCTACGAGCAGTACTTC.

This clonotype has more than one count but fewer than ten. V and J are TRBV9 and TRBJ1-6, with D hard to call. V was shortened by 0 bases and J by 7 bases, with 8 bases between the two germline ends. From germline, CDR1 is SGDLS and CDR2 YYNGEE. The CDR3 consists of 14 residues. The CDR3 region has the DNA TGTGCCAGCAGCGTAGCCATGGGCAATTCACCCCTCCACTTT. Translating gives CASSVAMGNSPLHF.

The table lists this clonotype with a few counts. The chain uses TRBV12-3 or TRBV12-4 and TRBJ2-3; D remains ambiguous. V lost 5 bases and J 3 bases, leaving 3 bases between the germline ends. The CDR3 has 11 residues. CDR3 loop: CASSVTDTQYF. CDR3 DNA: TGTGCCAGCAGTGTTACAGATACGCAGTATTTT.

This clonotype was observed a handful of times. The chain has TRBV7-9 and TRBJ1-2, with a tentative D call TRBD1 (6 bases). The germline V and J ends were trimmed by 7 bases and 4 bases, with 16 bases remaining between them. CDR1 SEHNR and CDR2 FQNEAQ come from the germline V gene (reference sequence). The CDR3 contains 14 residues. The CDR3: CASTDGTTVYGYTF. The CDR3 DNA sequence: TGTGCCAGCACCGACGGGACAACCGTCTATGGCTACACCTTC.

This clonotype turned up a few times. The genes are TRBV5-1 and TRBJ1-4; the D is unclear. The CDR3 consists of 16 residues. V dropped 0 bases and J dropped 5 bases, with 14 bases sitting between them. Germline lookup yields CDR1 SGHRS and CDR2 YFSETQ. The CDR3 nucleotides read TGCGCCAGCAGCTTGGCAGCCCGGAGCACAAATGAAAAACTGTTTTTT. Its translation is CASSLAARSTNEKLFF.

CDR3 protein: CASSFEASGNTIYF. The CDR3 DNA reads TGTGCCAGCAGCTTTGAAGCCTCTGGAAACACCATATATTTT. J is TRBJ1-3 and V is TRBV7-9; unclear D gene. Germline CDR1 and CDR2: SEHNR and FQNEAQ (reference sequence). V was cut by 3 bases and J by 0 bases, with 6 bases left in between. The CDR3 sequence is 14 residues long.

V gene TRBV29-1 combines with J gene TRBJ2-7, with TRBD2 matching over 10 bases. The CDR3 covers 12 residues. V dropped 7 bases and J dropped 3; count of bases not matched to a gene: 3. Germline assignment: CDR1 SQVTM and CDR2 ANQGSEA. CDR3 sequence reads: CSDLAGVYEQYF. CDR3 nucleotides: TGCAGCGACCTAGCGGGAGTCTACGAGCAGTACTTC.

The chain recombines TRBV7-2 with TRBJ2-3; the D is unclear. There are 13 residues in the CDR3. The ends were cut back, 6 bases at V and 4 bases at J, with 11 bases in the middle. The germline gives CDR1 SGHTA, CDR2 FQGNSA. The DNA of the CDR3 is TGTGCCAGCAGGCCGACGGGCCCAGATACGCAGTATTTT. Its protein is CASRPTGPDTQYF. The entire variable domain, with the rest obtained from reference TRBV7-2 and TRBJ2-3, is as follows: GAGVSQSPSNKVTEKGKDVELRCDPISGHTALYWYRQSLGQGLEFLIYFQGNSAPDKSGLPSDRFSAERTGGSVSTLTIQRTQQEDSAVYLCASRPTGPDTQYFGPGTRLTVL.

The chain is built from TRBV4-1 and TRBJ2-3; 8 bases match TRBD1. The germline gives CDR1 MGHRA, CDR2 YSYEKL. V was pared by 1 base and J by 4 bases, with 10 bases of the junction left unmatched. This CDR3 region has 17 residues. This CDR3 reads CASSQVAAGGAADTQYF. The CDR3 coding sequence is TGCGCCAGCAGCCAAGTAGCGGCAGGGGGCGCGGCAGATACGCAGTATTTT.

V gene TRBV3-1 combines with J gene TRBJ2-3, with 7 positions matching TRBD2. J gave up 3 bases and V 1 base, and 4 bases lay outside the gene matches. The germline V gene has CDR1 LGHDT and CDR2 YNNKEL (reference sequence). The CDR3 consists of 15 residues. CDR3 DNA: TGTGCCAGCAGCCAAGTTACCGGGAGGACAGATACGCAGTATTTT. Its translation: CASSQVTGRTDTQYF.

This sequence joins TRBV7-6 and TRBJ1-3; D gene uncertain. V lost 4 bases and J 0 bases, leaving 10 bases between the germline ends. There are 15 residues in the CDR3. Germline V gives CDR1 SGHVS, CDR2 FNYEAQ. CDR3 loop: CASSSYQYSGNTIYF. In nucleotides, the CDR3 is TGTGCCAGCAGCTCCTACCAGTACTCTGGAAACACCATATATTTT. Drawing the rest from reference TRBV7-6 and TRBJ1-3, the complete variable domain is GAGVSQSPRYKVTKRGQDVALRCDPISGHVSLYWYRQALGQGPEFLTYFNYEAQQDKSGLPNDRFSAERPEGSISTLTIQRTEQRDSAMYRCASSSYQYSGNTIYFGEGSWLTVV.

This sequence joins TRBV27 and TRBJ1-3; D is ambiguous. Trimming left V 0 bases short and J 0 bases short, with 9 bases between. From germline, CDR1 is MNHEY and CDR2 SMNVEV (reference sequence). The CDR3 length is 16 residues. The CDR3, as DNA: TGTGCCAGCAGTTTATCGGGGATTAACTCTGGAAACACCATATATTTT. Translating gives CASSLSGINSGNTIYF.

J is TRBJ2-7 and V is TRBV20-1; D remains ambiguous. V lost 7 bases, J lost 3 bases, and 10 bases lay in between. This CDR3 contains 11 residues. Germline values: CDR1 DFQATT, CDR2 SNEGSKA (reference sequence). This CDR3 reads CSVPIGYEQYF. The CDR3 DNA reads TGCAGTGTCCCTATCGGCTACGAGCAGTACTTC.

This clonotype turned up a few times. This sequence joins TRBV20-1 and TRBJ1-3, with 7 bases identical to TRBD1. This CDR3 contains 14 residues. Germline trimming cut 2 bases from V and 2 bases from J; bases unmatched to any gene: 3. CDR1 and CDR2 (germline): DFQATT, SNEGSKA (reference sequence). The DNA for the CDR3 is TGCAGTGCTAGACTACAGGGGACTGGAAACACCATATATTTT. Amino acid sequence: CSARLQGTGNTIYF.

As concerns this clonotype: The junction does not match germline at one end; this may be a read error. The chain carries TRBV7-7 and TRBJ2-1; 8 bases align to TRBD2. Germline CDR1 reads SSHAT; CDR2 reads FNYEAQ (reference sequence). The CDR3 spans 17 residues. The CDR3 region has the DNA TGTGCTAGCAGCTTCTACTCCGGGACTAGTCCATACAATGAGCAGTTCTTC. It encodes CASSFYSGTSPYNEQFF.

The chain has TRBV6-1 and TRBJ2-5, with D uncertain. V was trimmed by 8 bases and J by 3 bases, leaving 10 bases between them. The CDR3 is made up of 12 amino acids. The germline CDR1 and CDR2 sequences are MNHNS and SASEGT. CDR3 sequence reads: CASQKWKETQYF. CDR3 bases: TGTGCCAGCCAGAAATGGAAAGAGACCCAGTACTTC.

This clonotype was observed a handful of times. The rearrangement links TRBV14 to TRBJ1-2; perhaps TRBD1 as D (5 bases). This CDR3 contains 13 residues. Deletions cut 4 bases from V and 8 bases from J, with 14 bases between. Germline loops: CDR1 SGHDN, CDR2 FVKESK. The CDR3 here is CASSPVGVDGYTF. CDR3 sequence (DNA): TGTGCCAGCAGCCCAGTGGGGGTGGACGGCTACACCTTC.

This clonotype was seen a handful of times. The chain is built from TRBV7-2 and TRBJ1-1, with D possibly TRBD1 on 5 matching bases. Per germline, CDR1 SGHTA and CDR2 FQGNSA. V lost 1 base and J 1 base, leaving 7 bases between the germline ends. The CDR3 spans 14 residues. In DNA, the CDR3 is TGTGCCAGCAGCTTAGTTGACAGGAACACTGAAGCTTTCTTT. It specifies CASSLVDRNTEAFF.

The genes are TRBV6-5 and TRBJ1-1, with D uncertain. The CDR3 is 15 amino acids. Trimming cost V 0 bases and J 0 bases, with 8 bases left between them. Per the germline V gene, CDR1 is MNHEY and CDR2 is SVGAGI. The CDR3 DNA reads as TGTGCCAGCAGTTACTCGATACAGTTGAACACTGAAGCTTTCTTT. This translates into CASSYSIQLNTEAFF.

This clonotype was recorded a few times. This sequence joins TRBV28 and TRBJ1-6; the D gene is possibly TRBD1 (5 bases). Germline V gene sequence: CDR1 MDHEN, CDR2 SYDVKM. CDR3 length: 14 residues. V was cut by 2 bases and J by 10 bases, with 12 bases left in between. As DNA, the CDR3 is TGTGCCAGCAGTTTAGGGGCAACGCGCTCACCCCTCCACTTT. Translated, it gives CASSLGATRSPLHF.

The chain has TRBV9 and TRBJ1-4; D gene unclear. V lost 0 bases to trimming and J lost 0 bases, with 3 bases between them. CDR1 and CDR2 from the germline V gene are SGDLS and YYNGEE. This CDR3 contains 14 residues. The CDR3: CASSVDSTNEKLFF. DNA for the CDR3: TGTGCCAGCAGCGTAGACTCAACTAATGAAAAACTGTTTTTT.

This clonotype was detected a few times. The J gene is TRBJ1-2, the V gene TRBV5-1, with D maybe TRBD1 (5 bases). This CDR3 contains 15 residues. CDR1 and CDR2 (germline): SGHRS, YFSETQ. Trimming took off 1 base at V and 1 base at J, with 11 bases between the two ends. The CDR3 coding sequence is TGCGCCAGCAGCTTGTCTCCCGACAGTAACTATGGCTACACCTTC. This gives the protein CASSLSPDSNYGYTF.

J is TRBJ2-4 and V is TRBV29-1; 7 bases line up with TRBD1. The CDR3 runs to 13 residues. Germline lookup yields CDR1 SQVTM and CDR2 ANQGSEA. Trimming at V came to 7 bases and at J to 3 bases, leaving 6 bases not matched to a gene. CDR3 sequence (DNA): TGCAGCGGAGTAGGGGGCAGCAAAAACATTCAGTACTTC. Amino acids: CSGVGGSKNIQYF.